The 10 T cell receptor beta chains listed next were all sequenced from one sample in a study of T cells in Graves' hyperthyroidism and ophthalmopathy. Amplified regions were TCR beta CDR3 sequences from RNA transcripts. HTBI primers drove first-round RT-PCR of the TCR CDR3. TCRdb analysed the multiplex PCR reads with MiXCR anew, one entry per CDR3 protein. The sample yields 410,000 or so distinct CDR3 sequences, approximately 15% seen once. The specimen was blood. Receptors were obtained from a man aged 18 to 29 with Graves' ophthalmopathy.

This clonotype was seen repeatedly, ten times or more. The chain uses TRBV24-1 and TRBJ2-1, with 7 bases lining up with TRBD1. This CDR3 has 16 amino acids. Losses at the gene ends were 4 bases for V and 3 bases for J; bases not matched to a gene: 8. From germline, CDR1 is KGHDR and CDR2 SFDVKD. The CDR3 loop reads CATSDFVGQDYNEQFF. Written as DNA, the CDR3 is TGTGCCACCAGTGACTTTGTTGGACAGGACTACAATGAGCAGTTCTTC.

This clonotype was counted ten times or more. V gene TRBV7-9 combines with J gene TRBJ2-1, with 12 nucleotides matching TRBD2. The CDR3 contains 14 residues. CDR1 is SEHNR and CDR2 is FQNEAQ in the germline V gene (reference sequence). Trimming took 5 bases from V and 8 from J; bases not matched to a gene: 4. The CDR3 loop is CASSPTSGSDEQFF. CDR3 in DNA: TGTGCCAGCAGCCCGACTAGCGGGAGCGATGAGCAGTTCTTC.

This clonotype was seen repeatedly, ten times or more. The genes are TRBV4-1 and TRBJ2-3; D possibly matches TRBD1 or TRBD2 (6 bases each). The V end lost 3 bases, the J end lost 2 bases, and 15 bases lay between the germline ends. CDR3 size: 16 residues. The V gene's germline CDR1 is MGHRA and CDR2 YSYEKL. The CDR3 DNA sequence: TGCGCCAGCAGCCACCCTCGGGGGCCATCCACAGATACGCAGTATTTT. Translation: CASSHPRGPSTDTQYF.

This clonotype came up many times. The chain recombines TRBV7-9 with TRBJ2-7; TRBD1 might be the D (5 bases). This CDR3 has 15 amino acids. Trimming stripped 2 bases from V and 5 bases from J, with 16 bases between. Germline CDR1 SEHNR, CDR2 FQNEAQ (reference sequence). The CDR3 is CASSLSGQGGHEQYF. The CDR3 bases are TGTGCCAGCAGCTTATCCGGCCAGGGCGGACACGAGCAGTACTTC.

This clonotype was counted at least ten times. The CDR3 nucleotides are TGCGCCAGCGCAAGCGGGGATGGCACCGGGGAGCTGTTTTTT. Translated, it gives CASASGDGTGELFF. The chain joins TRBV5-1 to TRBJ2-2; 7 bases match TRBD2. The length of the CDR3 is 14 residues. Germline CDR1 reads SGHRS; CDR2 reads YFSETQ. J was trimmed by 4 bases and V by 7 bases; bases with no gene match: 7.

This clonotype was detected many times. V gene TRBV13 combines with J gene TRBJ1-1; D gene unclear. Trimming left V 4 bases short and J 6 bases short, with 9 bases between. CDR1 and CDR2 from the germline V gene are PRHDT and FYEKMQ (reference sequence). The CDR3 covers 12 residues. CDR3 in amino acids: CASSSLTAEAFF. CDR3 in DNA: TGTGCCAGCAGCTCCCTCACTGCTGAAGCTTTCTTT.

This clonotype showed up many times. The chain employs TRBV3-1 and TRBJ1-1; 9 nucleotides line up with TRBD1. The CDR3 is 16 amino acids. CDR1 and CDR2 (germline): LGHDT, YNNKEL (reference sequence). The ends lost 7 bases at V and 4 bases at J; junction bases unmatched: 13. The CDR3 sequence: CASIGLPGTGSTEAFF. The CDR3 region has the DNA TGTGCCAGCATCGGCTTGCCCGGGACAGGGTCCACTGAAGCTTTCTTT.

This clonotype occurred many times. One end of the junction is discordant with germline, which a read error may explain. The chain links TRBV5-1 to TRBJ1-1, with D hard to call. Germline assignment: CDR1 SGHRS and CDR2 YFSETQ. This CDR3 is 14 amino acids long. The CDR3 sequence is CASSYLSVGREEIF. The CDR3 DNA reads as TGCGCCAGCAGCTACCTGAGCGTTGGTAGGGAAGAAATCTTT.

Turning to this clonotype: Possible read error: a much larger clone is one base away. The rearrangement links TRBV7-2 to TRBJ1-4; D is unresolved. Germline CDR1 reads SGHTA; CDR2 reads FQGNSA. This CDR3 comprises 14 residues. The CDR3 sequence: CAGSPGTTDEKLFF. DNA of the CDR3: TGTGCCGGCAGCCCCGGTACCACGGATGAAAAACTGTTTTTT.

This clonotype has at least ten counts. The chain couples TRBV7-9 to TRBJ2-1; maybe TRBD2 (6 bases). The CDR3 has 15 residues. Per the germline V gene, CDR1 is SEHNR and CDR2 is FQNEAQ (reference sequence). V lost 4 bases, J lost 5 bases, and 15 bases lay in between. CDR3 DNA sequence: TGTGCCAGCAGCTCTCAGCCCATAGCGGACAATGAGCAGTTCTTC. Translating it yields CASSSQPIADNEQFF.